This entry is about one T cell receptor (beta chain). Its target is not known. This entry comes from a study of T cells expressing NK-cell markers. TCRdb re-called the 5' RACE reads; one entry per CDR3 protein, DNA not given. Its table records about 400,000 distinct CDR3 sequences. Study-level results: Expanded NKG2C+ T cell clones were not confirmed as HCMV-specific.

CDR3 length equals 18 residues. The genes are TRBV12-3 or TRBV12-4 and TRBJ2-1; TCRdb's D call of TRBD2 is untestable without DNA. This TCR came from a woman in her forties or fifties in good health. What was sequenced was blood T cells: a sorted CD56 or NKG2C T cell subset, CD4+ or CD8+ T cells, or bulk PBMC T cells (not recorded which). CDR3 region: CASSLVSGRAASYNEQFF.